The 29 T cell receptor beta chains presented below share a single source sample, sequenced in a study of regulatory T cells in long-lasting Graves disease. Combining iRepertoire HTBI primers with Arm-PCR of CDR3 regions, the authors built TCR beta libraries. In TCRdb, the multiplex PCR reads were re-called with MiXCR into one record per CDR3 protein. The sample lists a few hundred thousand distinct CDR3 sequences, roughly 24% occurring once. Stated time point: persistent/refractory GD, antithyroid drugs over 5 years with positive TRAb. The TCR library was prepared using RNA isolated from PBMCs. Material: peripheral blood mononuclear cells (PBMCs), obtained when the disease was refractory, from a patient treated with antithyroid drugs. Source of these receptors: a woman between 40 and 50 years old with Graves disease.

The chain recombines TRBV9 with TRBJ2-2; a weak D match, TRBD2 (6 bases). Germline lookup yields CDR1 SGDLS and CDR2 YYNGEE. The V gene lost 0 bases and the J gene lost 6 bases, with 12 bases spanning the gap. The CDR3 extends over 15 amino acids. The CDR3 region has the DNA TGTGCCAGCAGCGTAGCCCTCGGGAGTGCCGGGGAGCTGTTTTTT. Translating gives CASSVALGSAGELFF.

This clonotype has a count of ten or more. The CDR3 DNA follows: TGTGCCAGCAGTTTCATTCCCCAGAACCAAGAGACCCAGTACTTC. Protein: CASSFIPQNQETQYF. The V gene is TRBV28, the J gene TRBJ2-5; no firm D call. The CDR3 loop spans 15 amino acids. Trimming shortened V by 3 bases and J by 0 bases, and 11 bases separated the two germline ends. Germline V gene data show CDR1 as MDHEN and CDR2 as SYDVKM.

This clonotype was observed at least ten times. The rearrangement links TRBV28 to TRBJ1-4, with D tentatively TRBD1 (6 bases). The V gene lost 6 bases and the J gene lost 4 bases, with 15 bases spanning the gap. CDR1 and CDR2 from the germline V gene are MDHEN and SYDVKM. This CDR3 is built from 15 residues. In DNA form, the CDR3 reads TGTGCCAGCAGAAGCGCAGGACAGATTAATGAAAAACTGTTTTTT. It specifies CASRSAGQINEKLFF. Together with reference TRBV28 and TRBJ1-4, the CDR3 gives the full variable domain: DVKVTQSSRYLVKRTGEKVFLECVQDMDHENMFWYRQDPGLGLRLIYFSYDVKMKEKGDIPEGYSVSREKKERFSLILESASTNQTSMYLCASRSAGQINEKLFFGSGTQLSVL.

This clonotype has just one count. The chain recombines TRBV12-3 or TRBV12-4 with TRBJ2-1; 8 nucleotides match TRBD2. The ends lost 7 bases at V and 7 bases at J; junction bases unmatched: 12. CDR3 length: 15 residues. CDR3 sequence reads: CASTHTGGPDNEQFF. CDR3 bases: TGTGCCAGCACGCATACGGGAGGGCCGGATAATGAGCAGTTCTTC.

This clonotype was seen many times. The chain carries TRBV20-1 and TRBJ1-5; D is ambiguous. This CDR3 is 14 amino acids long. Trimming removed 3 bases at V and 4 bases at J, with 13 bases between. Per germline, CDR1 DFQATT and CDR2 SNEGSKA (reference sequence). The CDR3 DNA follows: TGCAGTGCTAGGGTCGGGGTGTCAAATCAGCCCCAGCATTTT. This gives the protein CSARVGVSNQPQHF.

The chain is built from TRBV20-1 and TRBJ2-3; the D gene is possibly TRBD1 (5 bases). The CDR3 loop spans 15 amino acids. The V end was cut by 1 base, the J end by 0 bases, with 11 bases between. The germline V gene encodes CDR1 DFQATT and CDR2 SNEGSKA (reference sequence). CDR3 residues: CSARGQPESTDTQYF. Written as DNA, the CDR3 is TGCAGTGCTAGAGGACAGCCCGAGAGCACAGATACGCAGTATTTT.

The genes are TRBV2 and TRBJ2-3; D remains ambiguous. In germline, CDR1 is SNHLY, CDR2 FYNNEI. This CDR3 is built from 11 residues. Between the trimmed V and J ends, which lost 6 bases and 3 bases, there was a span of 4 bases. This CDR3 reads CASRDTDTQYF. The CDR3, as DNA: TGTGCCAGCAGGGATACAGATACGCAGTATTTT.

The J gene is TRBJ2-2, the V gene TRBV20-1, with 7 bases aligning to TRBD1. V shed 1 base and J 4 bases; nucleotides not matched to a gene: 6. The CDR3 is 15 residues long. The germline gives CDR1 DFQATT, CDR2 SNEGSKA (reference sequence). The CDR3 DNA is TGCAGTGCTAGAGTCAGGGGGACGGGCACCGGGGAGCTGTTTTTT. It yields the protein CSARVRGTGTGELFF.

The chain uses TRBV6-5 and TRBJ1-3; D is undetermined. CDR1 is MNHEY, CDR2 SVGAGI, per germline. V lost 0 bases and J lost 0, with 6 bases in between. The CDR3 has 15 residues. Written as DNA, the CDR3 is TGTGCCAGCAGTTACTCCGGGCGCTCTGGAAACACCATATATTTT. It is translated as CASSYSGRSGNTIYF.

This clonotype was counted only a few times. The rearrangement joins TRBV4-1 to TRBJ2-7; a weak D match, TRBD2 (5 bases). This CDR3 has 15 residues. Trimming shortened V by 2 bases and J by 0 bases, and 11 bases separated the two germline ends. CDR1 MGHRA and CDR2 YSYEKL come from the germline V gene. The CDR3 here is CASSQKTGVSYEQYF. CDR3 coding DNA: TGCGCCAGCAGCCAAAAGACCGGGGTCTCCTACGAGCAGTACTTC.

This clonotype was picked up many times. The CDR3 spells CASRGRRDRGTNIQYF. CDR3 DNA: TGTGCCAGCAGGGGCCGCAGGGACAGGGGCACAAACATTCAGTACTTC. This chain joins TRBV28 and TRBJ2-4; 10 nucleotides line up with TRBD1. Germline trimming cut 6 bases from V and 6 bases from J; bases unmatched to any gene: 11. Germline V gene lookup returns CDR1 MDHEN and CDR2 SYDVKM. The CDR3 is 16 amino acids. Looking up the rest from reference TRBV28 and TRBJ2-4 gives the full variable domain: DVKVTQSSRYLVKRTGEKVFLECVQDMDHENMFWYRQDPGLGLRLIYFSYDVKMKEKGDIPEGYSVSREKKERFSLILESASTNQTSMYLCASRGRRDRGTNIQYFGAGTRLSVL.

This clonotype occurred a few times. This rearrangement joins TRBV12-3 or TRBV12-4 to TRBJ2-4; the D gene is possibly TRBD2 (5 bases). Between the trimmed V and J ends, which lost 3 bases and 0 bases, there was a span of 9 bases. This CDR3 spans 15 amino acids. The CDR3 sequence is CASSFRAVAKNIQYF. The DNA for the CDR3 is TGTGCCAGCAGTTTCCGAGCGGTAGCCAAAAACATTCAGTACTTC.

Comment on this clonotype: This clone may be a read error of a much larger clone one base away. No conserved phenylalanine or tryptophan is present at the end of the CDR3, so a read error is the likely explanation. The rearrangement uses TRBV6-1 and TRBJ1-5, with D uncertain. Germline V CDR1 and CDR2: MNHNS, SASEGT. Trimming took off 8 bases at V and 3 bases at J, with 17 bases between the two ends. The CDR3 is 15 amino acids. In nucleotides, the CDR3 is TGTGCCAGCCATCGCCTCTGGGAGAACAATCAGCCCCAGCATCTT. Translated, it gives CASHRLWENNQPQHL.

Regarding this clonotype: The junction shows a germline mismatch at one end, possibly a read error. The chain combines TRBV28 with TRBJ2-7; D may be TRBD1 (5 bases). This CDR3 has 13 amino acids. Germline CDR1 reads MDHEN; CDR2 reads SYDVKM. The CDR3 nucleotides are TGTGCCGGCAGTTCACAGGTGTCCTACGAGCAGTACTTC. Its protein product is CAGSSQVSYEQYF.

The chain recombines TRBV6-5 with TRBJ1-1; D might be TRBD1 (5 bases). Germline V lookup: CDR1 MNHEY, CDR2 SVGAGI. Between the trimmed V and J ends, which lost 3 bases and 4 bases, there was a span of 18 bases. The CDR3 sequence is 16 residues long. The CDR3 protein is CASSYWSGRVGTEAFF. DNA for the CDR3: TGTGCCAGCAGTTATTGGTCCGGCAGGGTGGGCACTGAAGCTTTCTTT.

V gene TRBV10-3 combines with J gene TRBJ2-5, with D perhaps TRBD2 (6 bases). Germline V gene data show CDR1 as ENHRY and CDR2 as SYGVKD. This CDR3 has 14 residues. The V gene lost 10 bases and the J gene lost 0 bases, with 15 bases spanning the gap. CDR3 in amino acids: CATGKEGYQETQYF. The CDR3 DNA is TGTGCCACGGGAAAGGAGGGGTACCAAGAGACCCAGTACTTC.

This clonotype was seen many times. The V and J genes are TRBV10-2 and TRBJ2-2; 7 bases agree with TRBD2. Losses at the gene ends were 7 bases for V and 4 bases for J; bases not matched to a gene: 6. The length of the CDR3 is 14 residues. The germline gives CDR1 WSHSY, CDR2 SAAADI. The chain's CDR3 is CASIAGEGTGELFF. The CDR3 DNA sequence: TGCGCCAGCATCGCGGGAGAGGGCACCGGGGAGCTGTTTTTT.

There are many counts of this clonotype. The chain carries TRBV10-3 and TRBJ2-7, with D possibly matching TRBD1 (7 bases). The CDR3 is made up of 15 amino acids. Trimming pared 6 bases from V and 7 bases from J, leaving 22 bases between. The germline V gene encodes CDR1 ENHRY and CDR2 SYGVKD. CDR3 sequence (DNA): TGTGCCATCAGCCCGCGGGACAGCCCAGGACGGGAGCAGTACTTC. Amino acid sequence: CAISPRDSPGREQYF.

This clonotype was counted only a few times. The chain carries TRBV5-6 and TRBJ2-5; 7 bases align to TRBD1. This CDR3 spans 15 amino acids. The V segment lost 4 bases and the J segment 1 base; nucleotides outside the gene matches: 7. Germline V CDR1 and CDR2: SGHDT, YYEEEE. The CDR3: CASSPRQGIQETQYF. DNA of the CDR3: TGTGCCAGCAGCCCAAGACAGGGAATCCAAGAGACCCAGTACTTC.

This clonotype was observed many times. The chain employs TRBV28 and TRBJ1-5, with 8 bases aligning to TRBD1. Germline V lookup: CDR1 MDHEN, CDR2 SYDVKM. V lost 6 bases, J lost 1 base, and 8 bases stayed unmatched. This CDR3 spans 16 amino acids. The CDR3 DNA follows: TGTGCCAGCAGGAGACAGGGGCGGAAGAGCAATCAGCCCCAGCATTTT. Protein: CASRRQGRKSNQPQHF.

The table lists this clonotype with many counts. The chain employs TRBV27 and TRBJ2-2, with TRBD1 matching 8 bases. V shed 4 bases, J shed 6 bases, and the junction held 10 bases outside the gene matches. The length of the CDR3 is 16 residues. Germline CDR1 reads MNHEY; CDR2 reads SMNVEV (reference sequence). The chain's CDR3 is CASSSPGTGIAGELFF. The CDR3 coding sequence is TGTGCCAGCAGTTCCCCCGGGACAGGTATCGCCGGGGAGCTGTTTTTT.

This clonotype was seen a handful of times. The rearrangement joins TRBV7-9 to TRBJ2-2, with D perhaps being TRBD1 or TRBD2 (5 bases each). Looked up from germline, CDR1 is SEHNR and CDR2 is FQNEAQ (reference sequence). Trimming removed 5 bases from V and 0 bases from J, with 13 bases in between. The CDR3 is 16 amino acids. CDR3 in DNA: TGTGCCAGCAGCCCGGGGCAGGTCGCGAACACCGGGGAGCTGTTTTTT. It specifies CASSPGQVANTGELFF.

The V call is TRBV7-9, the J call TRBJ1-1; possibly TRBD1 for D (5 bases). The length of the CDR3 is 12 residues. Germline V gene data show CDR1 as SEHNR and CDR2 as FQNEAQ (reference sequence). Deletions cut 8 bases from V and 11 bases from J, with 18 bases between. CDR3 coding DNA: TGTGCCAGCGGCAGGGTTGGTTTCGAGGCTTTCTTT. This encodes CASGRVGFEAFF. The full variable domain, with the rest looked up from reference TRBV7-9 and TRBJ1-1, is DTGVSQNPRHKITKRGQNVTFRCDPISEHNRLYWYRQTLGQGPEFLTYFQNEAQLEKSRLLSDRFSAERPKGSFSTLEIQRTEQGDSAMYLCASGRVGFEAFFGQGTRLTVV.

This clonotype was observed many times. The chain recombines TRBV2 with TRBJ2-7, with 7 nucleotides matching TRBD1. The junction had 6 bases not matched to a gene; V was cut back by 4 bases and J by 6 bases. This CDR3 has 13 residues. Germline CDR1 and CDR2: SNHLY and FYNNEI. CDR3 DNA: TGTGCCAGCAGTGCCTTGACAGGGCGCGAGCAGTACTTC. The encoded protein is CASSALTGREQYF.

The chain has TRBV7-2 and TRBJ2-5; D not resolved. The CDR3 is 14 residues long. The germline gives CDR1 SGHTA, CDR2 FQGNSA. Trimming stripped 2 bases from V and 0 bases from J, with 7 bases between. This CDR3 reads CASSLSLDQETQYF. The CDR3 DNA is TGTGCCAGCAGCTTATCCTTGGACCAAGAGACCCAGTACTTC.

The chain combines TRBV12-3 or TRBV12-4 with TRBJ2-1, with 8 bases that match TRBD2. The CDR3 length is 17 residues. The trim removed 6 bases at V and 6 bases at J, leaving 16 bases unmatched. CDR3 residues: CASSAGGARLEFNEQFF. The CDR3 DNA follows: TGTGCCAGCAGCGCGGGGGGCGCCAGGTTGGAATTCAATGAGCAGTTCTTC.

This clonotype was observed many times. J is TRBJ1-6 and V is TRBV28; D remains ambiguous. CDR3 length equals 15 residues. V dropped 8 bases and J dropped 3 bases, with 14 bases sitting between them. Germline assignment: CDR1 MDHEN and CDR2 SYDVKM. The CDR3 region is CASAPRPDYNSPLHF. DNA of the CDR3: TGTGCCAGCGCACCCCGGCCCGACTATAATTCACCCCTCCACTTT.

The genes are TRBV18 and TRBJ2-5; D possibly corresponds to TRBD2 (6 bases). This CDR3 comprises 14 residues. Germline lookup yields CDR1 KGHSH and CDR2 LQKENI. V shed 0 bases and J shed 2 bases, with 7 bases lying between them. CDR3 residues: CASSPPRGQETQYF. CDR3 DNA sequence: TGTGCCAGCTCACCACCGCGGGGTCAAGAGACCCAGTACTTC.

V usage is TRBV3-1 and J usage is TRBJ1-2; D is unresolved. The CDR3 has 15 amino acids. V gave up 0 bases and J gave up 6 bases, with 14 bases separating them. CDR1 LGHDT and CDR2 YNNKEL come from the germline V gene (reference sequence). Here the CDR3 reads CASSQELPQRNGYTF. The CDR3 nucleotides read TGTGCCAGCAGCCAAGAACTCCCACAGAGGAATGGCTACACCTTC.